These 24 T cell receptor beta chains originate from one sample sequenced in a study of CXCR3-negative and CXCR3-positive naive CD8 T cells. TRB cDNA libraries were made by UMI-labeled 5' RACE. TCRdb re-called the 5' RACE reads and shows each CDR3 protein once, DNA omitted. The ten top clones account for around 1.7%, within a sample of around 96,000 distinct CDR3 sequences. The specimen sequenced was naive CXCR3- CD8+ T cells from blood. As for subset: CD45RO-CCR7+CD27+CD95- naive CD8+ T cells lacking CXCR3 (TNR3-). These receptors were obtained from a human donor in good health. Some clones in this sample may be carry-over from other donors' samples.

V usage is TRBV7-6 and J usage is TRBJ2-2. Germline CDR1 SGHVS, CDR2 FNYEAQ. This CDR3 has 16 residues. The CDR3 sequence is CASSLEANSYTGELFF.

The chain has TRBV27 and TRBJ2-5; there is no DNA to check the TCRdb D call of TRBD1. The CDR3 totals 14 residues. Germline values: CDR1 MNHEY, CDR2 SMNVEV (reference sequence). The CDR3 region is CASRGIGQSETQYF.

The CDR3: CASSTTPGLAGDSDEQFF. The chain has TRBV4-1 and TRBJ2-1; lacking DNA, the TRBD2 call made by TCRdb goes unchecked. The CDR3 extends over 18 amino acids. Germline V gene data show CDR1 as MGHRA and CDR2 as YSYEKL.

The genes are TRBV29-1 and TRBJ2-2; the TCRdb call, TRBD2, lacks DNA for checking. This CDR3 has 13 amino acids. Germline V lookup: CDR1 SQVTM, CDR2 ANQGSEA. The CDR3 region is CTLREENTGELFF.

This chain links TRBV6-5 with TRBJ1-1; TCRdb's D gene call, TRBD1, goes unchecked for lack of DNA. The CDR3 loop spans 14 amino acids. The germline V gene encodes CDR1 MNHEY and CDR2 SVGAGI. The CDR3 sequence: CASSPGQGVTEAFF.

The V and J genes are TRBV4-3 and TRBJ2-5; TCRdb indicates TRBD2, and absent DNA this call remains unverified. The CDR3 sequence is 15 residues long. Germline lookup yields CDR1 LGHNA and CDR2 YSLEER. The CDR3 sequence is CTSSGLVGPGETQYF.

V usage is TRBV30 and J usage is TRBJ2-7. Germline-derived CDR1 and CDR2 are GTSNPN and SVGIG (reference sequence). CDR3 size: 12 residues. This CDR3 is CAWSMWDYEQYF.

The CDR3 is CASSLEGRARPGGYTF. This chain joins TRBV7-2 and TRBJ1-2; TCRdb lists TRBD1, though no DNA is available to test this call. The CDR3 consists of 16 residues. Germline CDR1 is SGHTA and CDR2 is FQGNSA.

This chain joins TRBV7-9 and TRBJ2-1; lacking DNA, the TRBD2 call made by TCRdb goes unchecked. The CDR3 runs 19 residues. The germline V gene encodes CDR1 SEHNR and CDR2 FQNEAQ (reference sequence). CDR3 loop: CASSPPTSGGPRSYNEQFF.

This sequence joins TRBV6-5 and TRBJ1-3. The CDR3 is 11 residues long. In germline, CDR1 is MNHEY, CDR2 SVGAGI. The CDR3 protein is CASLAGNTIYF.

This rearrangement joins TRBV29-1 to TRBJ1-1. CDR3 length: 14 residues. Per the germline V gene, CDR1 is SQVTM and CDR2 is ANQGSEA. This CDR3 reads CSVELRTSNTEAFF.

The chain carries TRBV12-3 or TRBV12-4 and TRBJ2-1; the TRBD2 assignment by TCRdb is unverifiable without DNA. CDR3 length: 18 residues. This CDR3 is CASSTWTSGGPTYNEQFF.

The chain employs TRBV21-1 and TRBJ2-3; checking the TCRdb D call of TRBD1 is not possible without DNA. TRBV21-1 is marked as a pseudogene. This CDR3 comprises 14 residues. The CDR3 here is CASSKIPRGDTQYF.

CDR3 residues: CASTSYPDTEDFF. This chain connects TRBV11-3 to TRBJ1-1; TCRdb calls TRBD1, which cannot be checked without DNA. CDR1 and CDR2 from the germline V gene are SGHNT and YENEEA. This CDR3 is built from 13 residues.

This rearrangement joins TRBV15 to TRBJ1-1; the D call from TCRdb, TRBD1, cannot be confirmed without DNA. Germline values: CDR1 LNHNV, CDR2 YYDKDF (reference sequence). This CDR3 region has 17 residues. The CDR3 protein is CATSRSREILWGTEAFF.

The gene calls are TRBV23-1 and TRBJ2-3. TRBV23-1 has ORF status, its function being uncertain. The CDR3 totals 12 residues. CDR3 sequence: CASREEADTQYF.

V is TRBV12-3 or TRBV12-4 and J is TRBJ2-3; the D call from TCRdb, TRBD2, cannot be confirmed without DNA. The CDR3 runs 15 residues. CDR3 sequence: CASTESASLTDTQYF.

The chain recombines TRBV28 with TRBJ2-7. Germline V gene sequence: CDR1 MDHEN, CDR2 SYDVKM. The CDR3 consists of 15 residues. CDR3 loop: CASSSPDRGSYEQYF.

CDR3 in amino acids: CASSLTDSGNTIYF. The chain couples TRBV7-9 to TRBJ1-3. This CDR3 is 14 amino acids long. The V gene's germline CDR1 is SEHNR and CDR2 FQNEAQ (reference sequence).

V usage is TRBV7-9 and J usage is TRBJ2-7; TCRdb's D call, TRBD1, is unchecked because there is no DNA. From germline, CDR1 is SEHNR and CDR2 FQNEAQ (reference sequence). The CDR3 sequence is 16 residues long. The CDR3 reads CASSLPTGSGSYEQYF.

This chain joins TRBV7-2 and TRBJ1-2; checking the TCRdb D call of TRBD1 is not possible without DNA. Germline CDR1 is SGHTA and CDR2 is FQGNSA. This CDR3 has 17 residues. The CDR3 spells CASSFPGQFPSPDGYTF.

The chain uses TRBV24-1 and TRBJ2-7. The germline V gene encodes CDR1 KGHDR and CDR2 SFDVKD. The CDR3 is 11 amino acids. The CDR3 sequence is CATSDGYEQYF.

The V and J genes are TRBV27 and TRBJ2-3. CDR1 MNHEY and CDR2 SMNVEV come from the germline V gene (reference sequence). The CDR3 covers 12 residues. The CDR3 region is CASSFSTDTQYF.

The rearrangement joins TRBV11-2 to TRBJ2-1; the TCRdb D gene call, TRBD2, has no DNA to confirm it. Germline lookup yields CDR1 SGHAT and CDR2 FQNNGV. This CDR3 is built from 15 residues. The CDR3 sequence: CASSYTTSGQDEQFF.